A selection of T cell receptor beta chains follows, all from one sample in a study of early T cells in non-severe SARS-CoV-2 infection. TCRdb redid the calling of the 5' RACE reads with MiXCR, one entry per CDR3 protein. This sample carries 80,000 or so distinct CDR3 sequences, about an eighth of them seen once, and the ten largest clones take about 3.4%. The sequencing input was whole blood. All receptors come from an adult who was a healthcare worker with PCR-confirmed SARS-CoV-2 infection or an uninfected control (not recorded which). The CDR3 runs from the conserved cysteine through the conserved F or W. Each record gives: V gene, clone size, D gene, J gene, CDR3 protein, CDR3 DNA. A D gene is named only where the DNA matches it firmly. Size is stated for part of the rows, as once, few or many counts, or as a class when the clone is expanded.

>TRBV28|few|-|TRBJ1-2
CASSPSGAHNYGYTF
TGTGCCAGCAGTCCCTCCGGGGCCCACAACTATGGCTACACCTTC
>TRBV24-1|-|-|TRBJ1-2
CATSDRSDTLTF
TGTGCCACCAGTGATCGTTCGGACACCTTAACCTTC
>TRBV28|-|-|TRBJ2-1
CASTTGDTYNEQFF
TGTGCCAGCACAACGGGAGACACCTACAATGAGCAGTTCTTC
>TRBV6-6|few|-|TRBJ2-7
CASTSGTYYEQYF
TGTGCCAGCACCTCCGGGACTTACTACGAGCAGTACTTC
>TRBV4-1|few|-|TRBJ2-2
CASSQTYTGSPGELFF
TGCGCCAGCAGCCAGACGTACACAGGGAGCCCCGGGGAGCTGTTTTTT
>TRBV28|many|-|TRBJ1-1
CASSSSAGNTEAFF
TGTGCCAGCAGTTCATCGGCGGGGAACACTGAAGCTTTCTTT
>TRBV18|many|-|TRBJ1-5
CASSPQGSNGGNQPQHF
TGTGCCAGCTCACCCCAAGGGAGCAACGGAGGCAATCAGCCCCAGCATTTT
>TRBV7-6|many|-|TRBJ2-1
CATGERRSSYNEQFF
TGTGCCACCGGAGAGCGCCGGAGCTCCTACAATGAGCAGTTCTTC
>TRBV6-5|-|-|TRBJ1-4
CASSYDTSFNEKLFF
TGTGCCAGCAGTTACGACACCTCCTTTAATGAAAAACTGTTTTTT
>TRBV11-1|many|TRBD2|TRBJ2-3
CASSFEVAGGRDTQYF
TGTGCCAGCAGCTTCGAAGTAGCGGGAGGGCGAGATACGCAGTATTTT
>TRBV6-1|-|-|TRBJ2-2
CASSAPHRERTGELFF
TGTGCCAGCAGTGCTCCGCACAGGGAACGCACCGGGGAGCTGTTTTTT
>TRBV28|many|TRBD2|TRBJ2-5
CASSAGLAGPPQETQYF
TGTGCCAGCAGTGCGGGACTAGCGGGGCCGCCGCAGGAGACCCAGTACTTC
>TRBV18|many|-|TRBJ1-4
CASSPGTPQNEKLFF
TGTGCCAGCTCCCCTGGGACACCGCAAAATGAAAAACTGTTTTTT
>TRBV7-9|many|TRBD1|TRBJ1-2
CASSPGQGGYGYTF
TGTGCCAGCAGTCCCGGACAGGGGGGGTATGGCTACACCTTC
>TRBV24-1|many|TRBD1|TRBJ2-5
CATSRKDRDETQYF
TGTGCCACCAGTAGAAAAGACAGGGACGAGACCCAGTACTTC
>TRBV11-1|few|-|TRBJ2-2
CASSRRQTNTGELFF
TGTGCCAGCAGCCGAAGACAGACGAACACCGGGGAGCTGTTTTTT
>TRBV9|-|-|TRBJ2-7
CASSLGHYRDVEQYF
TGTGCCAGCAGCTTAGGCCATTACAGGGATGTCGAGCAGTACTTC
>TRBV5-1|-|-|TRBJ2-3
CASSIDSSRGTDTQYF
TGCGCCAGCAGCATTGACAGCTCCCGGGGCACAGATACGCAGTATTTT
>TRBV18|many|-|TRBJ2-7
CASSPSGGNSYEQYF
TGTGCCAGCTCACCATCCGGCGGGAACTCCTACGAGCAGTACTTC
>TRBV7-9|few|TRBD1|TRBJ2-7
CASRPWTGLAEQYF
TGTGCCAGCCGACCTTGGACAGGGCTGGCCGAGCAGTACTTC
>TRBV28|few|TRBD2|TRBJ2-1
CAGNSGAPYNEQFF
TGTGCCGGGAATAGCGGGGCCCCTTACAATGAGCAGTTCTTC
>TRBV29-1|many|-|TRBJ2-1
CSVGLSSYNEQFF
TGCAGCGTTGGTTTAAGCTCCTACAATGAGCAGTTCTTC
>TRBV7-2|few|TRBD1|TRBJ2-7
CASSPSGTGPPEQYF
TGTGCCAGCAGCCCCTCCGGGACAGGGCCCCCCGAGCAGTACTTC
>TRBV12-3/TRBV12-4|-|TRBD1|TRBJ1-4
CASSSGQGSKKLFF
TGTGCCAGCAGTTCGGGACAGGGAAGCAAAAAACTGTTTTTT
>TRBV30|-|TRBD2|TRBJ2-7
CAGGRAGSYEQYF
TGTGCCGGCGGGAGGGCCGGCTCCTACGAGCAGTACTTC
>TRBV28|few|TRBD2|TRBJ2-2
CALSELGSGRTGELFF
TGTGCCCTTAGCGAGTTGGGAAGCGGGAGGACCGGGGAGCTGTTTTTT
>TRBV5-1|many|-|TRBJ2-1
CASSSGGFHEQFF
TGCGCCAGCAGCTCCGGAGGGTTCCATGAGCAGTTCTTC
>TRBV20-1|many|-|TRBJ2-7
CSATHPQSTYEQYF
TGCAGTGCTACCCATCCCCAGTCGACCTACGAGCAGTACTTC
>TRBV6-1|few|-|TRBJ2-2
CASRDGEGAWSGELFF
TGTGCCAGCAGAGACGGGGAGGGGGCTTGGTCCGGGGAGCTGTTTTTT
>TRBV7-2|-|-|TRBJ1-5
CASSLGPMGQPQHF
TGTGCCAGCAGCTTAGGCCCCATGGGTCAGCCCCAGCATTTT
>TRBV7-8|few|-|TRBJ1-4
CASSLVWGGTIGVEKLFF
TGTGCCAGCAGCTTAGTGTGGGGCGGTACGATAGGGGTTGAAAAACTGTTTTTT
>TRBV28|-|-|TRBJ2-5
CASSPNQGIETQYF
TGTGCCAGCAGTCCTAACCAGGGGATTGAGACCCAGTACTTC
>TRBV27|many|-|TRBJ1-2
CASSLSGGNYGYTF
TGTGCCAGCAGCTTGAGTGGAGGCAACTATGGCTACACCTTC
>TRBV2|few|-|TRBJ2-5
CASSEIRGPQETQYF
TGTGCCAGCAGTGAAATTCGCGGACCCCAAGAGACCCAGTACTTC
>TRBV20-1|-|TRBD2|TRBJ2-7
CSAGTSDSYEQYF
TGCAGTGCGGGGACTAGCGACTCCTACGAGCAGTACTTC
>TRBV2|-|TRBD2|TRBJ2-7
CASGGDREGLMSYEQYF
TGTGCCAGCGGTGGCGATCGGGAGGGCCTTATGTCCTACGAGCAGTACTTC
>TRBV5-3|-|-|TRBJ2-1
CARSPLRTSYNEQFF
TGTGCCAGAAGCCCCTTGAGGACCTCCTACAATGAGCAGTTCTTC
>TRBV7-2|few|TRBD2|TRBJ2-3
CASSSRGAGGSTDTQYF
TGTGCCAGCAGCTCCCGGGGGGCGGGAGGGAGCACAGATACGCAGTATTTT
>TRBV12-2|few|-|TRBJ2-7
CASRLSGSRIYEQYF
TGTGCAAGTCGCTTAAGCGGGTCCCGTATCTACGAGCAGTACTTC
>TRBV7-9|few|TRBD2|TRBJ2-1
CASSPRVSGRIDEQFF
TGTGCCAGCAGCCCCAGGGTAAGCGGGAGAATTGATGAGCAGTTCTTC
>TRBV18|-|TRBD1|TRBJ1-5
CASSGDSDSNQPQHF
TGTGCCAGCTCAGGGGACAGCGATAGCAATCAGCCCCAGCATTTT
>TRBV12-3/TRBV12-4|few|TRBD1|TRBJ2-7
CASSRTGGTYEQYF
TGTGCCAGCAGTAGGACAGGGGGAACCTACGAGCAGTACTTC
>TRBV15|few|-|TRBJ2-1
CATSRGVGEDNEQFF
TGTGCCACCAGCAGAGGGGTGGGTGAGGACAATGAGCAGTTCTTC
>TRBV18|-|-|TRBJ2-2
CASSRPTVWNTGELFF
TGTGCCAGCTCACGGCCCACCGTTTGGAACACCGGGGAGCTGTTTTTT
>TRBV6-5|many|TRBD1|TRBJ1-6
CASSYRQGIEPLHF
TGTGCCAGCAGTTATAGACAGGGAATTGAGCCCCTCCACTTT
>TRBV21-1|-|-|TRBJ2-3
CASSPEGGTGSAGNTDTQYF
TGTGCCAGCAGCCCCGAAGGCGGGACAGGGAGTGCGGGGAACACAGATACGCAGTATTTT
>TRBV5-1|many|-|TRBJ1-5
CASSPSTGQPQHF
TGCGCCAGCAGCCCATCGACGGGTCAGCCCCAGCATTTT